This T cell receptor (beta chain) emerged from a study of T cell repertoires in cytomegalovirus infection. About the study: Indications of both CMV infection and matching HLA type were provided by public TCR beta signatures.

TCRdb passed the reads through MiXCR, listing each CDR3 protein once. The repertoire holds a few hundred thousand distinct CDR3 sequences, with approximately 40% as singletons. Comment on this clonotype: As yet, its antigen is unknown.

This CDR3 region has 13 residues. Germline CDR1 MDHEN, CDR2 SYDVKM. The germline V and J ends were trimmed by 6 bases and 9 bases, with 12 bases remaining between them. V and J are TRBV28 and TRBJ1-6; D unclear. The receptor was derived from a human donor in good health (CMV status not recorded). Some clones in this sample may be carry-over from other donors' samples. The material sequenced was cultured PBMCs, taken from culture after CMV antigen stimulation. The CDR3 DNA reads TGTGCCAGCAGCCGAGAATCGGGTTCACCCCTCCACTTT. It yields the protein CASSRESGSPLHF.